This TCR beta chain was recovered during a study of cytomegalovirus exposure and HLA in healthy donors. It was with 60 Vbeta and 13 Jbeta primers that the PCR ran. The protocol was immunoSEQ multiplex PCR, while the TCRdb copy is restricted to in-frame clones and leaves out a portion. Here the sample spans 120,000 or so clones, 50% to 80% being singletons. A note on this clone: Its antigen is still unknown.

Germline assignment: CDR1 SNHLY and CDR2 FYNNEI. Trimming left V 6 bases short and J 3 bases short, with 21 bases between. This CDR3 has 17 residues. Study observations and caveats: Rarity held for most TCR sequences, but there were some public TCRs that occurred in many donors. Productive rates of about 87% or about 30% were seen for most TCR beta V segments in an earlier analysis.

V usage is TRBV2 and J usage is TRBJ1-5; D may be TRBD1 (6 bases). Source material: PBMCs. This receptor was taken from a middle-aged woman in good health and CMV-seropositive. CDR3 protein: CASRDSGARGANQPQHF. The CDR3 DNA reads TGTGCCAGCAGAGACTCAGGGGCCCGGGGCGCCAATCAGCCCCAGCATTTT.